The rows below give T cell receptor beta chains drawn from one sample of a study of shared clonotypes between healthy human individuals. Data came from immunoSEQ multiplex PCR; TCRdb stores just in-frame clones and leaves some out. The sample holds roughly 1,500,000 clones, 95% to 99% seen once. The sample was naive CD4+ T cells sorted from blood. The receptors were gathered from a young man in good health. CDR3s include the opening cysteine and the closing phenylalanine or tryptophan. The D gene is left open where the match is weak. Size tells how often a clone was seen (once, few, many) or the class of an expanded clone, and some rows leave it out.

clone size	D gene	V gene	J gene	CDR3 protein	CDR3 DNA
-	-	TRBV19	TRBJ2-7	CASSIVTGPLYEQYF	TGTGCCAGTAGTATCGTGACGGGCCCTCTCTACGAGCAGTACTTC
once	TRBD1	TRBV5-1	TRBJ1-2	CASSLEQGDGYTF	TGCGCCAGCAGCTTGGAACAGGGGGATGGCTACACCTTC
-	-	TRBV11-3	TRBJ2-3	CASSFGFTDTQYF	TGTGCCAGCAGCTTCGGCTTCACAGATACGCAGTATTTT
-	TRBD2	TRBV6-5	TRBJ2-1	CASSYSSGSGYNEQFF	TGTGCCAGCAGTTACTCGAGCGGGAGTGGATACAATGAGCAGTTCTTC
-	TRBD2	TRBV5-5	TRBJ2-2	CASSLLAGDTGELFF	TGTGCCAGCAGCTTGCTAGCGGGAGACACCGGGGAGCTGTTTTTT
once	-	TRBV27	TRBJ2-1	CASSPPRGPYNEQFF	TGTGCCAGCAGTCCCCCTCGGGGGCCCTACAATGAGCAGTTCTTC
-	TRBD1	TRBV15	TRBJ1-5	CATAGTVINQPQHF	TGTGCCACCGCCGGGACAGTGATAAATCAGCCCCAGCATTTT
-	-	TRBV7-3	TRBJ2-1	CASSGEDEQFF	TGTGCCAGCAGCGGTGAGGATGAGCAGTTCTTC
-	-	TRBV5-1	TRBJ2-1	CASSLPGANEQFF	TGCGCCAGCAGCTTGCCTGGGGCCAATGAGCAGTTCTTC
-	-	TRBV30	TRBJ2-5	CAWLAGTPPETQYF	TGTGCCTGGCTTGCCGGGACGCCTCCGGAGACCCAGTACTTC
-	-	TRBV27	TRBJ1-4	CASSNGARGGATNEKLFF	TGTGCCAGCAGTAACGGAGCCAGGGGTGGGGCAACTAATGAAAAACTGTTTTTT
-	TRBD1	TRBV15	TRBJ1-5	CATSRTGNQPQHF	TGTGCCACCAGCAGGACAGGGAATCAGCCCCAGCATTTT
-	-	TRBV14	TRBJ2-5	CASSRKKETQYF	TGTGCCAGCAGCCGAAAAAAAGAGACCCAGTACTTC
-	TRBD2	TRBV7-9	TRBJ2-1	CASSRWAGGPDEQFF	TGTGCCAGCAGCCGGTGGGCGGGAGGGCCGGATGAGCAGTTCTTC
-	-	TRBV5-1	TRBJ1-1	CASSSDRPNTEAFF	TGCGCCAGCAGTTCCGACAGGCCTAACACTGAAGCTTTCTTT
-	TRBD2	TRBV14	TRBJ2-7	CASSHAGAEQYF	TGTGCCAGCAGCCACGCGGGAGCCGAGCAGTACTTC
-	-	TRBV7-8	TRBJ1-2	CASSRTQNYGYTF	TGTGCCAGCAGCCGGACACAGAACTATGGCTACACCTTC
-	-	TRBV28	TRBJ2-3	CASTSMGPWQYF	TGTGCCAGCACCTCAATGGGTCCTTGGCAGTATTTT
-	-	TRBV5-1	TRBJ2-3	CASSKLWDTDTQYF	TGCGCCAGCAGCAAACTTTGGGACACAGATACGCAGTATTTT
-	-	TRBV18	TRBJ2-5	CASSPIQDQETQYF	TGTGCCAGCTCACCTATACAGGACCAAGAGACCCAGTACTTC
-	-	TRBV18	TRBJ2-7	CASSPDVAYEQYF	TGTGCCAGCTCACCGGACGTCGCCTACGAGCAGTACTTC
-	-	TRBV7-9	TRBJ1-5	CASSTQGTQPQHF	TGTGCCAGCAGCACACAGGGTACTCAGCCCCAGCATTTT
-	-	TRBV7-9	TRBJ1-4	CASSHRSATNEKLFF	TGTGCCAGCAGCCACAGGTCTGCAACTAATGAAAAACTGTTTTTT
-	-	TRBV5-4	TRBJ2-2	CASSLRTNTGELFF	TGTGCCAGCAGCTTGAGGACGAACACCGGGGAGCTGTTTTTT
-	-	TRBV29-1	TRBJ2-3	CSAPGGLYTDTQYF	TGCAGCGCCCCTGGGGGCCTCTACACAGATACGCAGTATTTT
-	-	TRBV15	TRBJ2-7	CATSRDLGGTYEQYF	TGTGCCACCAGCAGAGATCTAGGAGGGACCTACGAGCAGTACTTC
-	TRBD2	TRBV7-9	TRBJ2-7	CASSFAGATYEQYF	TGTGCCAGCAGCTTTGCGGGAGCAACCTACGAGCAGTACTTC
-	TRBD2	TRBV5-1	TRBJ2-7	CASSLESAGDEQYF	TGCGCCAGCAGCTTGGAGTCTGCGGGAGACGAGCAGTACTTC
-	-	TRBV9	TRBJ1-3	CASSARSGSGNTIYF	TGTGCCAGCAGCGCCCGCTCGGGCTCTGGAAACACCATATATTTT
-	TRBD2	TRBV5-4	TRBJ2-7	CASSPTGGAGGLGEQYF	TGTGCCAGCAGCCCGACGGGGGGAGCGGGAGGGCTGGGCGAGCAGTACTTC
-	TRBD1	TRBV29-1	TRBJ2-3	CSVASSGGADTQYF	TGCAGCGTTGCATCCTCAGGGGGAGCAGATACGCAGTATTTT
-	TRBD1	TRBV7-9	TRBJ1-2	CASSLGWDRANYGYTF	TGTGCCAGCAGCCTGGGGTGGGACAGGGCTAACTATGGCTACACCTTC
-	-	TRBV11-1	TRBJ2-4	CASKRGNIQYF	TGTGCCAGCAAGAGGGGGAACATTCAGTACTTC
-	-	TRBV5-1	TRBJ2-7	CASSPDTWLADEQYF	TGCGCCAGCAGTCCCGATACATGGCTCGCCGACGAGCAGTACTTC
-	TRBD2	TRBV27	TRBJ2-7	CASSYQRGDFSYEQYF	TGTGCCAGCAGTTATCAGCGGGGGGATTTCTCCTACGAGCAGTACTTC
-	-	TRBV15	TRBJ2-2	CATSRSKLAGLVTGELFF	TGTGCCACCAGCAGATCCAAGCTGGCGGGGCTGGTCACCGGGGAGCTGTTTTTT
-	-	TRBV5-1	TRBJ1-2	CASSLGQGEYGYTF	TGCGCCAGCAGCTTGGGGCAGGGCGAATATGGCTACACCTTC
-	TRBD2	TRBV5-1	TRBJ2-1	CASNDGLADFSEQFF	TGCGCCAGCAACGACGGACTAGCGGATTTCAGTGAGCAGTTCTTC
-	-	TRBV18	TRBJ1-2	CASSQQGSTNYGYTF	TGTGCCAGCTCCCAACAAGGGTCGACTAACTATGGCTACACCTTC
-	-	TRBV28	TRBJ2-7	CASRTSEGPLYEQYF	TGTGCCAGCAGGACCTCGGAGGGGCCCCTCTACGAGCAGTACTTC
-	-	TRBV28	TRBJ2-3	CASSFGSDTQYF	TGTGCCAGCAGTTTCGGGTCTGATACGCAGTATTTT
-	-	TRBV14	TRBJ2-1	CASSQVAGHEQFF	TGTGCCAGCAGCCAAGTGGCCGGTCATGAGCAGTTCTTC
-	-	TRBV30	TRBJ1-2	CAWSSNSGMGYTF	TGTGCCTGGAGTTCGAACAGCGGTATGGGCTACACCTTC
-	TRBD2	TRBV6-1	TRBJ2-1	CASSELAGRLSNEQFF	TGTGCCAGCAGCGAACTAGCGGGAAGGTTATCGAATGAGCAGTTCTTC
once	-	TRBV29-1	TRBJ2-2	CSVGGASGELFF	TGCAGCGTTGGAGGGGCGTCCGGGGAGCTGTTTTTT
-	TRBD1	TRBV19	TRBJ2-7	CASSEGATYEQYF	TGTGCCAGTAGTGAGGGGGCTACCTACGAGCAGTACTTC
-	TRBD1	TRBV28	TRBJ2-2	CASSLPAGTAFTGELFF	TGTGCCAGCAGCCTCCCAGCCGGGACAGCCTTCACCGGGGAGCTGTTTTTT
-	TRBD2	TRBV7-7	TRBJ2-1	CASSGGALNEQFF	TGTGCTAGCAGCGGGGGGGCCTTGAATGAGCAGTTCTTC
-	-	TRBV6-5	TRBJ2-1	CASRRDHSSYNEQFF	TGTGCCAGCAGGCGGGACCATAGCTCCTACAATGAGCAGTTCTTC